This T cell receptor (beta chain) is from a study of cytomegalovirus exposure and HLA in healthy donors. The CDR3 contains 18 residues. Vbeta (60) and Jbeta (13) primers were used in the PCR. Using immunoSEQ multiplex PCR, the repertoire was profiled, and TCRdb retains in-frame clones only, with some absent. The sample has roughly 120,000 clones, 77% seen once; the top ten hold around 5.8%. This sequence was found in a man aged 18 to 30 in good health and CMV-seropositive. Sequencing was carried out using PBMCs. The V gene is TRBV21-1, the J gene TRBJ2-4; the table names TRBD1, a call not compared with the DNA. TRBV21-1 is labeled a pseudogene. CDR3 loop: CANLTGTSKWGPKNIQYF. The CDR3 nucleotides read TGTGCCAACCTTACCGGGACATCGAAGTGGGGTCCCAAAAACATTCAGTACTTC.